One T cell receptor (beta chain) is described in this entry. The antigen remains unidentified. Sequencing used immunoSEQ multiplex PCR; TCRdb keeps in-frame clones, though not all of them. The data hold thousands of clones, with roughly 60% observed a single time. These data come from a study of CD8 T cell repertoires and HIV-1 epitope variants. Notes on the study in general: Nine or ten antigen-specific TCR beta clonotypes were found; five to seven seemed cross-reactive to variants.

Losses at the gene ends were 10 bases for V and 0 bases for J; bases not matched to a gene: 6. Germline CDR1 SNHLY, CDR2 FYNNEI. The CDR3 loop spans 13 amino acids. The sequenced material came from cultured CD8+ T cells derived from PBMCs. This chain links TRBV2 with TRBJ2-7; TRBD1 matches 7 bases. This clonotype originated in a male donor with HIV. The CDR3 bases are TGTGCCACCTCGCAGGGGGACTCCTACGAGCAGTACTTC. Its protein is CATSQGDSYEQYF.